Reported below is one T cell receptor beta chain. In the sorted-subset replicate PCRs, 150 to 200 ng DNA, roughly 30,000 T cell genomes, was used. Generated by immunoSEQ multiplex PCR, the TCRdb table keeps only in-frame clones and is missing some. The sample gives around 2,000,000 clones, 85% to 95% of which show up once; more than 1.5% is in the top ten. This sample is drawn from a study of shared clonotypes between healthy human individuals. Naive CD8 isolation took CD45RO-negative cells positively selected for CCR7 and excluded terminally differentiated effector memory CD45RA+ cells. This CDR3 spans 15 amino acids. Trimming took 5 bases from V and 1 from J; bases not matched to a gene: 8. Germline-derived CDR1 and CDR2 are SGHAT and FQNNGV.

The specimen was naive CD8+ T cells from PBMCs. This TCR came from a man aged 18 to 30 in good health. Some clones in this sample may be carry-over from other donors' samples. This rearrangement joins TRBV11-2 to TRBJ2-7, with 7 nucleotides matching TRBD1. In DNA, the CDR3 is TGTGCCAGCAGCCCGACAGGGAAATCATCCTACGAGCAGTACTTC. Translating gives CASSPTGKSSYEQYF.